These 4 T cell receptor beta chains came from one sample sequenced in a study of OX40 agonist ivuxolimab in advanced cancers. TCRdb keeps only in-frame clones here, not all; method: immunoSEQ multiplex PCR. The repertoire includes roughly 66,000 clones, around 83% of them detected once, and 2% to 2.5% sits in the top ten. The material was CD4+ or CD8+ T cells sorted from blood, obtained in a trial of the OX40 agonist ivuxolimab. The receptors originated from an adult with an advanced solid tumor such as melanoma, head and neck, liver or kidney cancer.

The chain is built from TRBV6-5 and TRBJ1-4, with 9 bases that match TRBD1. From germline, CDR1 is MNHEY and CDR2 SVGAGI. The V segment lost 5 bases and the J segment 6 bases; nucleotides outside the gene matches: 7. CDR3 length: 15 residues. The CDR3 region is CASSKQQGADEKLFF. The CDR3 DNA sequence: TGTGCCAGCAGTAAACAACAGGGGGCAGATGAAAAACTGTTTTTT.

The gene calls are TRBV2 and TRBJ2-5; D gene ambiguous. The germline V gene has CDR1 SNHLY and CDR2 FYNNEI. With 0 bases removed from V and 4 bases from J, the gap between germline ends came to 9 bases. The CDR3 totals 14 residues. CDR3 in amino acids: CASSEAPGRETQYF. Written as DNA, the CDR3 is TGTGCCAGCAGTGAAGCTCCCGGGCGAGAGACCCAGTACTTC.

The chain carries TRBV13 and TRBJ2-7, with TRBD1 as a possible D gene (5 bases). CDR1 PRHDT and CDR2 FYEKMQ come from the germline V gene (reference sequence). CDR3 size: 13 residues. V was shortened by 5 bases and J by 5 bases, with 13 bases between the two germline ends. The CDR3 DNA follows: TGTGCCAGCAGCGCGCAGGGTGGAGACGAGCAGTACTTC. Translated, it gives CASSAQGGDEQYF.

The genes are TRBV5-1 and TRBJ2-3; possible D gene TRBD1, 5 bases. The CDR3 consists of 14 residues. The germline V gene encodes CDR1 SGHRS and CDR2 YFSETQ. Trimming removed 7 bases from V and 0 bases from J, with 12 bases in between. CDR3 amino acids: CASCYRSSTDTQYF. The CDR3, as DNA: TGCGCCAGCTGTTACAGGTCTAGCACAGATACGCAGTATTTT.